This passage covers 9 T cell receptor beta chains from one sample sequenced in a study of blood T cell repertoires in COVID-19. Data came from immunoSEQ multiplex PCR; TCRdb stores just in-frame clones and leaves some out. The table includes roughly 49,000 clones, over 70% detected once. Sequencing input: peripheral blood. The receptors here all came from an elderly woman with acute or convalescent COVID-19.

This clone has just a few counts. The chain carries TRBV14 and TRBJ1-2; D may be TRBD1 (6 bases). The CDR3 extends over 14 amino acids. Germline loops: CDR1 SGHDN, CDR2 FVKESK. Between the trimmed V and J ends, which lost 3 bases and 6 bases, there was a span of 14 bases. This CDR3 is CASSHDTGSHGYTF. Here the CDR3 DNA reads TGTGCCAGCAGCCACGATACAGGGTCCCATGGCTACACCTTC.

The CDR3 DNA reads TGTGCCAGCAGCCTTGCGGACAGGGTGTACACCATATATTTT. Protein sequence: CASSLADRVYTIYF. The chain couples TRBV3-1 (or the pseudogene TRBV3-2) to TRBJ1-3; 8 bases fit TRBD1. This CDR3 spans 14 amino acids. Germline trimming cut 4 bases from V and 8 bases from J; bases unmatched to any gene: 7. Germline V lookup: CDR1 LGHDT, CDR2 YNNKEL (reference sequence).

The chain employs TRBV7-2 and TRBJ2-7, with D perhaps TRBD1 (6 bases). Trimming removed 0 bases from V and 2 bases from J, with 8 bases in between. From germline, CDR1 is SGHTA and CDR2 FQGNSA. This CDR3 comprises 14 residues. The CDR3 region has the DNA TGTGCCAGCAGCTTAGCGACAGGACCCTACGAGCAGTACTTC. The encoded protein is CASSLATGPYEQYF. Full variable domain (rest looked up from reference TRBV7-2 and TRBJ2-7): GAGVSQSPSNKVTEKGKDVELRCDPISGHTALYWYRQSLGQGLEFLIYFQGNSAPDKSGLPSDRFSAERTGGSVSTLTIQRTQQEDSAVYLCASSLATGPYEQYFGPGTRLTVT.

The chain employs TRBV11-2 and TRBJ1-2; D unclear. The CDR3 is 16 residues long. V was pared by 0 bases and J by 8 bases, with 19 bases between. Germline V gives CDR1 SGHAT, CDR2 FQNNGV. The CDR3 loop reads CASSLDGRGFREGYTF. The CDR3 DNA is TGTGCCAGCAGCTTAGACGGCCGTGGGTTCCGGGAGGGCTACACCTTC.

This chain uses TRBV5-1 with TRBJ2-2; 13 bases agree with TRBD2. Germline V gene sequence: CDR1 SGHRS, CDR2 YFSETQ. The CDR3 contains 15 residues. Trimming at V came to 4 bases and at J to 6 bases, leaving 3 bases not matched to a gene. The CDR3 coding sequence is TGCGCCAGCAGCCCGACTAGCGGGGGGTCCGGGGAGCTGTTTTTT. Translating it yields CASSPTSGGSGELFF.

There are a few counts of this clone. Other DNA variants within this sample encode the same CDR3. The chain links TRBV6-5 to TRBJ1-2; 8 nucleotides align to TRBD1. The V gene end was trimmed by 3 bases and the J gene end by 7 bases; junction bases not matched to a gene: 7. This CDR3 contains 14 residues. CDR1 is MNHEY, CDR2 SVGAGI, per germline. The CDR3 is CASSYTGQGSGYTF. The CDR3 DNA is TGTGCCAGCAGTTATACCGGACAGGGCAGTGGCTACACCTTC.

This chain joins TRBV5-4 and TRBJ2-7; the match to TRBD1 covers 9 bases. The CDR3 runs 15 residues. V gave up 4 bases and J gave up 1 base; unmatched junction bases: 6. CDR1 is SGHNT and CDR2 is YYREEE in the germline V gene (reference sequence). CDR3: CASSLSGQGSYEQYF. The CDR3 coding sequence is TGTGCCAGCAGCCTCTCCGGACAGGGGTCCTACGAGCAGTACTTC.

The genes are TRBV15 and TRBJ1-5; 7 bases map to TRBD1. The CDR3 sequence is 18 residues long. From germline, CDR1 is LNHNV and CDR2 YYDKDF (reference sequence). Trimming at V came to 0 bases and at J to 4 bases, leaving 12 bases not matched to a gene. The CDR3 DNA reads TGTGCCACCAGCAGAGATGGAATAAGCCGGGACAGTAATCAGCCCCAGCATTTT. Translating it yields CATSRDGISRDSNQPQHF. Full variable domain (remainder filled in from reference TRBV15 and TRBJ1-5): DAMVIQNPRYQVTQFGKPVTLSCSQTLNHNVMYWYQQKSSQAPKLLFHYYDKDFNNEADTPDNFQSRRPNTSFCFLDIRSPGLGDTAMYLCATSRDGISRDSNQPQHFGDGTRLSIL.

CDR3 sequence: CASSWPGGITYEQYF. The CDR3, as DNA: TGTGCCAGCAGTTGGCCAGGGGGCATCACCTACGAGCAGTACTTC. This chain links TRBV7-2 with TRBJ2-7, with 8 bases lining up with TRBD1. Germline V gene lookup returns CDR1 SGHTA and CDR2 FQGNSA. The CDR3 runs 15 residues. V was clipped by 6 bases and J by 2 bases; unmatched bases: 9.